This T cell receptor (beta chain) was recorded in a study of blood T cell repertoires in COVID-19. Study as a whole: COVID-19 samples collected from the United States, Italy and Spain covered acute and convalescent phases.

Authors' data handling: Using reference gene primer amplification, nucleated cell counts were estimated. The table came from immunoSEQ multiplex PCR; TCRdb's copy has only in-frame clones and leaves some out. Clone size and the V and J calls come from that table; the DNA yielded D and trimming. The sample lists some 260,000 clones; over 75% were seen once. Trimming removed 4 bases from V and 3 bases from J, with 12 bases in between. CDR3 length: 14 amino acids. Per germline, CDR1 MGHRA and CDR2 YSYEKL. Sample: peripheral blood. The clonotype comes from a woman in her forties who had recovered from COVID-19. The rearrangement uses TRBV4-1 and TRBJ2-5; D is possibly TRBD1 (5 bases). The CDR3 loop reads CASSLRQGEETQYF. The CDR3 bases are TGCGCCAGCAGCCTAAGGCAGGGCGAAGAGACCCAGTACTTC.